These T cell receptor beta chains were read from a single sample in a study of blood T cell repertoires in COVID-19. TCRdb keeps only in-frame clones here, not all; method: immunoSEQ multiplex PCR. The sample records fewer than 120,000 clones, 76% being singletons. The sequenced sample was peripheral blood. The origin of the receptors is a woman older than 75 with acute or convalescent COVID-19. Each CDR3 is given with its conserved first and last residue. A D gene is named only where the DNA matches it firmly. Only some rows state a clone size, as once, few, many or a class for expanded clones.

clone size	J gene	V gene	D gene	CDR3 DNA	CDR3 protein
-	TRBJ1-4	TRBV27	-	TGTGCCAGTGGGGACGGTACCGGGTCCCTGGGGGGTAATGAAAAACTGTTTTTT	CASGDGTGSLGGNEKLFF
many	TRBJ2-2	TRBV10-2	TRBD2	TGCGCCAGCAGACTAGCGGGGGGGAACGGCGCCGGGGAGCTGTTTTTT	CASRLAGGNGAGELFF
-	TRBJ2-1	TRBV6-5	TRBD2	TGTGCCAGCAGTTACCCGACTAGCGGGGGGTACAATGAGCAGTTCTTC	CASSYPTSGGYNEQFF
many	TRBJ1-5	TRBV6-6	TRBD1	TGTGCCAGCAGACCCCGGGACAGGGCCTTGATGCAGCCCCAGCATTTT	CASRPRDRALMQPQHF
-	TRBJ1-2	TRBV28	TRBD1	TGTGCCAGCAGCCCCGGAAATGACAGGGTGGGAGGTGGCTACACCTTC	CASSPGNDRVGGGYTF
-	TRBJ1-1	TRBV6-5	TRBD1	TGTGCCAGCAGTTCTCAGGGGGCGCGCACTGAAGCTTTCTTT	CASSSQGARTEAFF
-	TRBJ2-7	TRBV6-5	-	TGTGCCAGCAGTTACTCGAGTAGGAGCTCCTACGAGCAGTACTTC	CASSYSSRSSYEQYF
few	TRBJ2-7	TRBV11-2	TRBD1	TGTGCCAGCAGCTCCGGGACAGGGGCCTACGAGCAGTACTTC	CASSSGTGAYEQYF
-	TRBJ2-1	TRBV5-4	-	TGTGCCAGCAGCTCCCCTGGTGCGGGGAACCATGAGCAGTTCTTC	CASSSPGAGNHEQFF
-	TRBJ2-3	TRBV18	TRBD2	TGTGCCAGCTCATCTTTACTAGCGGGAGGAGGAGATACGCAGTATTTT	CASSSLLAGGGDTQYF
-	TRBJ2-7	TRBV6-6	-	TGTGCCAGCAGTTATTTCAGGGTGACCTCCTCCTACGAGCAGTACTTC	CASSYFRVTSSYEQYF
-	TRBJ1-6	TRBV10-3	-	TGTGCCATCAGCCAAACAGGTCCCGGTTATAATTCACCCCTCCACTTT	CAISQTGPGYNSPLHF
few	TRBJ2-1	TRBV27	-	TGTGCCAGCAGTTTACCTTGGCTTTGGGGCGGACCCTACAATGAGCAGTTCTTC	CASSLPWLWGGPYNEQFF
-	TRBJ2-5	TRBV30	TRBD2	TGTGCCTGGAGTGTGGGACTAGCGCGAGAGACCCAGTACTTC	CAWSVGLARETQYF
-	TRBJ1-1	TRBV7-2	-	TGTGCCAGCAGCTTAACGGGGGACACTGAAGCTTTCTTT	CASSLTGDTEAFF
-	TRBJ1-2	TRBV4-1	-	TGCGCCAGCAGCCAGGGTCGGGGGTTAGGGTATGGCTACACCTTC	CASSQGRGLGYGYTF
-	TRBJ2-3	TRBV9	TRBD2	TGTGCCAGCAGCTATAGGACTAGCGGGAGTGATACGCAGTATTTT	CASSYRTSGSDTQYF
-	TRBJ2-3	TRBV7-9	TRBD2	TGTGCCAGCAGCTTATACACTAGCGGGAGTTTAAAGTCTACGCAGTATTTT	CASSLYTSGSLKSTQYF
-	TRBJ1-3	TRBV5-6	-	TGTGCCAGCAGCTACCCAGGGCTTGGAAACACCATATATTTT	CASSYPGLGNTIYF
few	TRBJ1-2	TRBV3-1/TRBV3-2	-	TGTGCCAGCAGCCAAGTGGCGGTTCCACTAAATGGCTACACCTTC	CASSQVAVPLNGYTF
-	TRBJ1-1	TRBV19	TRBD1	TGTGCCAGCCGACAGGGCATGAACACTGAAGCTTTCTTT	CASRQGMNTEAFF
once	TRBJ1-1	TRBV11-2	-	TGTGCCAGCAGCCAACAGGGTCCCACTGAAGCTTTCTTT	CASSQQGPTEAFF
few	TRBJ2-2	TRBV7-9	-	TGTGCCAGCAGCTTGGGGCAGGGGGAGCTGTTTTTT	CASSLGQGELFF
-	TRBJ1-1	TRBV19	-	TGTGCCACCCGCGGACTGCGGAACACTGAAGCTTTCTTT	CATRGLRNTEAFF
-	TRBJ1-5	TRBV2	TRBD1	TGTGCCAGCAGTGTAGGGACAGGGGGAAGTCAGCCCCAGCATTTT	CASSVGTGGSQPQHF
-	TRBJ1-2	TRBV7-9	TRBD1	TGTGCCAGCAGCCCCCGGTTACGGGACAGGGGGCGCGACTATGGCTACACCTTC	CASSPRLRDRGRDYGYTF
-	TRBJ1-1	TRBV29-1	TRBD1	TGCAGCGTGGACAGGGGGCATAACACTGAAGCTTTCTTT	CSVDRGHNTEAFF
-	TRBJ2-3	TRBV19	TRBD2	TGTGCCAGTAGTATTTGGGCGGGGGGGCAAGCGGATACGCAGTATTTT	CASSIWAGGQADTQYF
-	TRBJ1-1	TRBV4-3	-	TGCGCCAGCAGCCTCGAAACACGGAACACTGAAGCTTTCTTT	CASSLETRNTEAFF
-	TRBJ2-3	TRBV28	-	TGTGCCAGCAGTACTACCGAACCAGATACGCAGTATTTT	CASSTTEPDTQYF
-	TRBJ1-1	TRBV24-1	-	TGTGCCATCAGGGGAGACACTGAAGCTTTCTTT	CAIRGDTEAFF
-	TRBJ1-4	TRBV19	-	TGTGCCAGCCTTAAGCGAGGAGGGGCTAATGAAAAACTGTTTTTT	CASLKRGGANEKLFF
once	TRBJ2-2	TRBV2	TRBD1	TGTGCCAGCATCAAGGTCCCAGGGGGAACCGGGGAGCTGTTTTTT	CASIKVPGGTGELFF
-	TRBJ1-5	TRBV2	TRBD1	TGTGCCAGCAGTCGGACAGGGGGAAATAGTCAGCCCCAGCATTTT	CASSRTGGNSQPQHF
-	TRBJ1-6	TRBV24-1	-	TGTGCCACCAGTCGGGACGTCTCGAGGAGGGCAAATTCACCCCTCCACTTT	CATSRDVSRRANSPLHF
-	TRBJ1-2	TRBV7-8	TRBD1	TGTGCCAGCAGCCCGGACAGGGGCTATGGCTACACCTTC	CASSPDRGYGYTF
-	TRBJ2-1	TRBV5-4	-	TGTGCCAGCAGCTTGGGACACCTATACTCCTACAATGAGCAGTTCTTC	CASSLGHLYSYNEQFF
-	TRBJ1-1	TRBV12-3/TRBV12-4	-	TGTGCCAGCAGTTTACAGGAGGACACTGAAGCTTTCTTT	CASSLQEDTEAFF
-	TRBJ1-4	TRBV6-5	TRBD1	TGTGCCAGCTCCTCCGGACAGGTGACTAATGAAAAACTGTTTTTT	CASSSGQVTNEKLFF
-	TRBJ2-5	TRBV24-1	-	TGTGCCACCAGTGATTCCCTGAGAGGGACCCAGTACTTC	CATSDSLRGTQYF
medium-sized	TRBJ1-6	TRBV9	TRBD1	TGTGCCAGCAGCCCCGGACAGGGTGTGGGGAATTCACCCCTCCACTTT	CASSPGQGVGNSPLHF
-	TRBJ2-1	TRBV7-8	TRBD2	TGTGCCAGCAGCTTAGATCCAGCGGGGGGCTACAATGAGCAGTTCTTC	CASSLDPAGGYNEQFF
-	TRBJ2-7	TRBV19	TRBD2	TGTGCCAGTAGTATATGGTCGAGCGGGAGCGCCAACGAGCAGTACTTC	CASSIWSSGSANEQYF
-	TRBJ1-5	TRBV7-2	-	TGTGCCAGCAGCTCCCTCTCAGGGGACAATCAGCCCCAGCATTTT	CASSSLSGDNQPQHF
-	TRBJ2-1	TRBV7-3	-	TGTGCCAGCAGCTCGGACTACCACTCCTACAATGAGCAGTTCTTC	CASSSDYHSYNEQFF
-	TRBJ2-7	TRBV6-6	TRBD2	TGTGCCGGGGGGATGGCGGGAGTAAGCGGGCAGTACTTC	CAGGMAGVSGQYF
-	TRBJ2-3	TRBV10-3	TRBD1	TGTGCCATCAGGCGACAGGGGTCTCCGTTGAGGGATACGCAGTATTTT	CAIRRQGSPLRDTQYF
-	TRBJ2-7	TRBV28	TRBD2	TGTGCCAGCAGTTCGACCGGACTAGCGGGAGGGCCCTACGAGCAGTACTTC	CASSSTGLAGGPYEQYF
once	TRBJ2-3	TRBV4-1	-	TGCGCCAGCAGCGAGGGTCCCGGGAGCGATACGCAGTATTTT	CASSEGPGSDTQYF
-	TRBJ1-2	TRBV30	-	TGTGCCTGGAGTTTCACAGGCGTTGATGGCTACACCTTC	CAWSFTGVDGYTF
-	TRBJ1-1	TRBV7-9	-	TGTGCCAGCAGCCCCGAGGGGGTAGGGACTGAAGCTTTCTTT	CASSPEGVGTEAFF
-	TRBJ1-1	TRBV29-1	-	TGCAGCGTTGGCTTGGGAGCTCAGTCCATAAACACTGAAGCTTTCTTT	CSVGLGAQSINTEAFF
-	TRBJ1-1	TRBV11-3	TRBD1	TGTGCCAGCAGCCCCCTCCGGGACAGGGTTAACACTGAAGCTTTCTTT	CASSPLRDRVNTEAFF
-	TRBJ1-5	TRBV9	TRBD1	TGTGCCAGCAGCGTAGATTCTACCGGGGACAGGGGTCAGCCCCAGCATTTT	CASSVDSTGDRGQPQHF
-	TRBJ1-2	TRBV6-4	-	TGTGCCAGCAGTGATTGGCTGGGGAGTTATGGCTACACCTTC	CASSDWLGSYGYTF
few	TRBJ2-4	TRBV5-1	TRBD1	TGCGCCAGCACAGTGGACAGGGACAAAAACATTCAGTACTTC	CASTVDRDKNIQYF
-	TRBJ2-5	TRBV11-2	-	TGTGCCAGCAGCTTAGCAGGGGCTGAGGAGACCCAGTACTTC	CASSLAGAEETQYF
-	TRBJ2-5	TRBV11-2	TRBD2	TGTGCCAGCAGCTTTGGGGTCCGCGGACTAGCGGACCAAGAGACCCAGTACTTC	CASSFGVRGLADQETQYF
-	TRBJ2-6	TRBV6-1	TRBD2	TGTGCCAGCAGTGGACCCCGGACTAGTGTAGATTGGACTGGGGCCAACGTCCTGACTTTC	CASSGPRTSVDWTGANVLTF
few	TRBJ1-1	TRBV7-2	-	TGTGCCAGCAGCTCGGCAGGTAACGCGCCTGAAGCTTTCTTT	CASSSAGNAPEAFF